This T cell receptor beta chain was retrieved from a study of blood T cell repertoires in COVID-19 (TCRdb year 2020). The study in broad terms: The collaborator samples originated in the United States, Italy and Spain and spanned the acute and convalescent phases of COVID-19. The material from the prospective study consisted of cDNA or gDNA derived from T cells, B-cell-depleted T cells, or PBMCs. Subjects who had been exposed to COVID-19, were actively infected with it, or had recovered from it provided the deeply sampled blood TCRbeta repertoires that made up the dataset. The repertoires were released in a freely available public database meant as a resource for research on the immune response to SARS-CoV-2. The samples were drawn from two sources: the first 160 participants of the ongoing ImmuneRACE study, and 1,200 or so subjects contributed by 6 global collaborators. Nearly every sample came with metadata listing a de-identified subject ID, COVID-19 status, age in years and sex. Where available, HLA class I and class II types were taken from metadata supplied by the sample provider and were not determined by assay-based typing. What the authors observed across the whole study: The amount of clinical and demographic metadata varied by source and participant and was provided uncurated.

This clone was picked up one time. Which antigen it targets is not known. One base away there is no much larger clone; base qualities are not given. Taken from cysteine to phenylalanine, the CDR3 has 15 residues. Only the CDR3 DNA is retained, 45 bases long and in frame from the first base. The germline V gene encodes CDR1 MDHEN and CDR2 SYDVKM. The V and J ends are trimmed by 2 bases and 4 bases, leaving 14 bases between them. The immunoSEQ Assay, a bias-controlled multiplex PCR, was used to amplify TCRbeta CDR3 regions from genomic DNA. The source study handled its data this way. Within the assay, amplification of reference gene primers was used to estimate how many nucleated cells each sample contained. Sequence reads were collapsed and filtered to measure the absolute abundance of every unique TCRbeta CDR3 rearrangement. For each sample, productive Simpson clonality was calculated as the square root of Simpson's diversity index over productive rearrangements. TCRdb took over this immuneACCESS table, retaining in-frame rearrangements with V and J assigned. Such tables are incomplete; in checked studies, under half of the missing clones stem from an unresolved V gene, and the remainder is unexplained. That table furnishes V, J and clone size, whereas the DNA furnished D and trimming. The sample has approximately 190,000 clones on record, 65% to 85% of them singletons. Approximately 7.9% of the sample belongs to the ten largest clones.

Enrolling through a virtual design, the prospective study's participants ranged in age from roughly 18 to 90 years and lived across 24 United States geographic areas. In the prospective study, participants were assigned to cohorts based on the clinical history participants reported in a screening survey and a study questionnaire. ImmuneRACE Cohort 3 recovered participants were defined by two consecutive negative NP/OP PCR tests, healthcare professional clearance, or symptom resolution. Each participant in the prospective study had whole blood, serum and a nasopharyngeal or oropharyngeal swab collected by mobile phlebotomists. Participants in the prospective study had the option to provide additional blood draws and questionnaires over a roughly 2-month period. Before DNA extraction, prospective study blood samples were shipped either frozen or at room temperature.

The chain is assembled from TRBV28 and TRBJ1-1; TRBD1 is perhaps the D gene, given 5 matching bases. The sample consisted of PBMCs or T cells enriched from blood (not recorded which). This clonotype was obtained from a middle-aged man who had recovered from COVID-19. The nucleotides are TGTGCCAGCAGTTTAATCAGGGATCCGGGCACTGAAGCTTTCTTT. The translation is CASSLIRDPGTEAFF.